Shown below are 8 T cell receptor beta chains from a single sample sequenced in a study of cytomegalovirus exposure and HLA in healthy donors. Researchers ran the PCR with 60 Vbeta and 13 Jbeta primers. Some clones are missing from TCRdb's copy, which holds only in-frame ones; the method was immunoSEQ multiplex PCR. The table includes some 86,000 clones, around 79% detected once. Material for sequencing was PBMCs. The receptors were sampled from a middle-aged woman in good health and CMV-seropositive.

Points on this clone: Other DNA sequences in the sample encode the same CDR3. This chain uses TRBV7-8 with TRBJ1-2; 7 bases align to TRBD1. V shed 5 bases and J 6 bases; nucleotides not matched to a gene: 3. The CDR3 contains 12 residues. Germline CDR1 reads SGHVS; CDR2 reads FQNEAQ. CDR3 protein: CASSPTGDGYTF. The CDR3 bases are TGTGCCAGCAGCCCAACAGGGGATGGCTACACCTTC.

In DNA form, the CDR3 reads TGTGCCAGCAGTTTCCTGAGGCAGGGGTCAGATACGCAGTATTTT. It yields the protein CASSFLRQGSDTQYF. The chain couples TRBV27 to TRBJ2-3, with a weak D call TRBD1 (6 bases). Between the trimmed V and J ends, which lost 3 bases and 4 bases, there was a span of 14 bases. The CDR3 runs to 15 residues. In germline, CDR1 is MNHEY, CDR2 SMNVEV (reference sequence).

The chain recombines TRBV29-1 with TRBJ2-7; 10 nucleotides match TRBD1. This CDR3 region has 12 residues. V was pared by 4 bases and J by 6 bases, with 3 bases of the junction left unmatched. CDR1 is SQVTM, CDR2 ANQGSEA, per germline. The DNA for the CDR3 is TGCAGCGTTGGGGACAGGGGACGCGAGCAGTACTTC. This codes for CSVGDRGREQYF.

This chain connects TRBV18 to TRBJ2-5; D is unclear. The CDR3 loop spans 11 amino acids. V was trimmed by 5 bases and J by 2 bases, leaving 3 bases between them. Looked up from germline, CDR1 is KGHSH and CDR2 is LQKENI. The CDR3 region is CASSSQETQYF. CDR3 sequence (DNA): TGTGCCAGCTCATCGCAAGAGACCCAGTACTTC.

This clone has only a few counts. The chain links TRBV27 to TRBJ2-6; perhaps TRBD2 as D (5 bases). V was shortened by 5 bases and J by 2 bases, with 10 bases between the two germline ends. This CDR3 spans 15 amino acids. Germline CDR1 and CDR2: MNHEY and SMNVEV (reference sequence). CDR3 sequence (DNA): TGTGCCAGCAGTCCCCGGGGTCCTGGGGCCAACGTCCTGACTTTC. As protein: CASSPRGPGANVLTF.

The CDR3 DNA sequence: TGTGCCAGCAGTTACCGGGGGGAACCGAATGGCTACACCTTC. This encodes CASSYRGEPNGYTF. The gene calls are TRBV6-5 and TRBJ1-2, with D possibly being TRBD1 (5 bases). Germline CDR1 is MNHEY and CDR2 is SVGAGI. The length of the CDR3 is 14 residues. V was cut by 2 bases and J by 6 bases, with 13 bases left in between.

The chain carries TRBV5-1 and TRBJ2-5; 9 nucleotides match TRBD1. The DNA end is a closer match to TRBJ2-7, so the J assignment may be wrong. Germline V gives CDR1 SGHRS, CDR2 YFSETQ. This CDR3 contains 16 residues. The CDR3 loop reads CASKGGTGTGIHEQYF. DNA for the CDR3: TGCGCCAGCAAAGGGGGAACCGGGACAGGGATCCACGAGCAGTACTTC.

The V call is TRBV18, the J call TRBJ2-1, with 7 bases fitting TRBD2. This CDR3 is built from 16 residues. The germline V gene has CDR1 KGHSH and CDR2 LQKENI. V dropped 3 bases and J dropped 4; count of bases not matched to a gene: 9. The CDR3, as DNA: TGTGCCAGCTCACCCCCTGGGGCGGGAGCTTACAATGAGCAGTTCTTC. Amino acid sequence: CASSPPGAGAYNEQFF.